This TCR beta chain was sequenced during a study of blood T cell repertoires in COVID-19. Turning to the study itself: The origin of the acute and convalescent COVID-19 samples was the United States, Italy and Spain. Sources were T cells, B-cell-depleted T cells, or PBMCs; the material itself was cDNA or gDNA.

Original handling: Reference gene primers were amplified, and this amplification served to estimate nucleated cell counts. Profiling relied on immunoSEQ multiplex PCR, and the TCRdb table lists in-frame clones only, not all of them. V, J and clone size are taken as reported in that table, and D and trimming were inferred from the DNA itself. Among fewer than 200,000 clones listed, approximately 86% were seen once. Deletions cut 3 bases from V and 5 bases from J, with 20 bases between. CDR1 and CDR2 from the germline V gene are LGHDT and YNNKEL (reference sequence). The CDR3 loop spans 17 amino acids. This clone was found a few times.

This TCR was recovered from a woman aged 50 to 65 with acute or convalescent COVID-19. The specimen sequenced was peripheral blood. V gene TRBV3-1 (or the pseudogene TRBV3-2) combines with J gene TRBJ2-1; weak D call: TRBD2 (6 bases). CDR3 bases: TGTGCCAGCAGCCATTTGTGGGGGGTAAGGGGACACAATGAGCAGTTCTTC. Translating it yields CASSHLWGVRGHNEQFF.